This T cell receptor beta chain was identified in a study of tumor and adjacent non-tumor tissue in lung cancer. Study-level information: Histology: about a dozen adenocarcinoma, a couple of squamous cell carcinoma, 1 small cell lung cancer. Approximately 4 million productive TCRbeta reads were obtained per sample on average. The study's findings and limits: Compared with tumor, normal lung showed significantly lower TCR diversity.

The library came from three nested PCR rounds adapted from ARM-PCR protocols. TCRdb itself ran the multiplex PCR reads through MiXCR, one entry per CDR3 protein. This table has about 120,000 distinct CDR3 sequences, about 66% appearing once. CDR3 length: 14 amino acids. CDR1 is DFQATT and CDR2 is SNEGSKA in the germline V gene (reference sequence). RNA was extracted from bulk tissue without any cell sorting. Regarding this clonotype: What it binds is unknown. The junction differs from germline at one of its ends, possibly a read error.

The TCR originated in a man aged 30-40 years with non-small cell lung cancer. The material sequenced was lung tumor tissue. The J gene is TRBJ1-2, the V gene TRBV20-1; D not certain. CDR3 loop: CIAPLLGGDYGYTF. CDR3 bases: TGCATTGCTCCTCTATTGGGAGGCGACTATGGCTACACCTTC.